This T cell receptor (beta chain) was identified in a study of T cell changes during pregnancy in multiple sclerosis. Clones were read by immunoSEQ multiplex PCR, and TCRdb kept only the in-frame ones, dropping some. The profile shows about 50,000 clones, 85% to 95% of them singletons. The CDR3 has 14 residues. Trimming took 7 bases from V and 6 from J, leaving 16 bases between them. Germline-derived CDR1 and CDR2 are MNHNS and SASEGT. The chain employs TRBV6-1 and TRBJ1-5; tentatively, D is TRBD1 (5 bases). The sequence derives from a female donor in good health, enrolled as a control in a pregnancy study. Sequenced here: CD4+ T cells from peripheral blood mononuclear cells, sampled after pregnancy. CDR3 sequence: CASMRRGNAQPQHF. DNA for the CDR3: TGTGCCAGCATGAGAAGGGGAAATGCTCAGCCCCAGCATTTT.